The 18 T cell receptor beta chains in this list originate from one sample, sequenced in a study of T-cell memory formation after mild COVID-19. MiXCR, applied by TCRdb to the 5' RACE reads, yields one record per CDR3 protein. The sample lists 250,000 to 300,000 distinct CDR3 sequences; roughly 15% were seen once. The material sequenced was PBMCs or a T cell subset sorted from them (not recorded which). All receptors derive from a young man who had mild COVID-19 (a few samples of this study predate the infection). Cell type and time point are not known.

This chain connects TRBV14 to TRBJ2-3; D is perhaps TRBD2 (5 bases). The V end lost 2 bases, the J end lost 0 bases, and 9 bases lay between the germline ends. Per germline, CDR1 SGHDN and CDR2 FVKESK. The CDR3 totals 15 residues. DNA of the CDR3: TGTGCCAGCAGCCAACTCCGGGGTAGCACAGATACGCAGTATTTT. Translation gives CASSQLRGSTDTQYF.

CDR3 nucleotide sequence: TGTGCCAGCAGCTTAACCGAGCCTGGGGCCAACGTCCTGACTTTC. Its protein product is CASSLTEPGANVLTF. The gene calls are TRBV7-6 and TRBJ2-6; D is uncertain. From germline, CDR1 is SGHVS and CDR2 FNYEAQ. CDR3 length: 15 residues. The V gene lost 2 bases and the J gene lost 2 bases, with 7 bases spanning the gap.

This clonotype has only a few counts. CDR3 coding DNA: TGTGCCAGCACCGCCGGGGGGAGCACAGATACGCAGTATTTT. It encodes CASTAGGSTDTQYF. The chain recombines TRBV5-6 with TRBJ2-3; 7 nucleotides line up with TRBD2. The germline V gene has CDR1 SGHDT and CDR2 YYEEEE. J gave up 0 bases and V 6 bases, and 4 bases lay outside the gene matches. CDR3 length: 14 amino acids.

This clonotype has only a few counts. J is TRBJ2-1 and V is TRBV4-1; 9 nucleotides agree with TRBD1. The CDR3 covers 16 residues. Germline V CDR1 and CDR2: MGHRA, YSYEKL. V dropped 0 bases and J dropped 6; count of bases not matched to a gene: 6. CDR3: CASSQEGQGLSNEQFF. The CDR3 DNA follows: TGCGCCAGCAGCCAAGAGGGACAGGGCCTTAGCAATGAGCAGTTCTTC.

V usage is TRBV7-2 and J usage is TRBJ2-6; TRBD2 might be the D (6 bases). This CDR3 region has 17 residues. V lost 6 bases, J lost 0 bases, and 15 bases lay in between. Germline lookup yields CDR1 SGHTA and CDR2 FQGNSA. In nucleotides, the CDR3 is TGTGCCAGCAGTACCAGGGACTGGACCTCTGGGGCCAACGTCCTGACTTTC. Protein: CASSTRDWTSGANVLTF. Using reference TRBV7-2 and TRBJ2-6 for the parts outside the CDR3, the full variable domain is GAGVSQSPSNKVTEKGKDVELRCDPISGHTALYWYRQSLGQGLEFLIYFQGNSAPDKSGLPSDRFSAERTGGSVSTLTIQRTQQEDSAVYLCASSTRDWTSGANVLTFGAGSRLTVL.

This clonotype was picked up a small number of times. The rearrangement uses TRBV7-8 and TRBJ2-7; D is tentatively TRBD1 or TRBD2 (5 bases each). V lost 4 bases and J 2 bases, leaving 9 bases between the germline ends. The CDR3 is 13 amino acids. Per germline, CDR1 SGHVS and CDR2 FQNEAQ. The CDR3 DNA reads as TGTGCCAGCAGCTCTTGGGGGACCTACGAGCAGTACGTC. It codes for CASSSWGTYEQYV.

The chain employs TRBV20-1 and TRBJ2-1; possibly TRBD2 for D (7 bases). The CDR3 sequence is 13 residues long. Germline CDR1 reads DFQATT; CDR2 reads SNEGSKA (reference sequence). V lost 3 bases and J 8 bases, leaving 14 bases between the germline ends. The CDR3 here is CSARFRGRDEQFF. The DNA of the CDR3 is TGCAGTGCTAGGTTTAGGGGGAGGGATGAGCAGTTCTTC.

This chain joins TRBV10-2 and TRBJ2-4; TRBD2 aligns across 10 bases. The length of the CDR3 is 16 residues. V dropped 6 bases and J dropped 3; count of bases not matched to a gene: 8. CDR1 and CDR2 from the germline V gene are WSHSY and SAAADI. DNA of the CDR3: TGCGCCAGCAGCGAATGGAGCGGGGGGGACAAAAACATTCAGTACTTC. Translated: CASSEWSGGDKNIQYF.

This clonotype was seen a handful of times. The rearrangement joins TRBV6-1 to TRBJ1-1; perhaps TRBD1 as D (5 bases). The ends were cut back, 3 bases at V and 2 bases at J, with 13 bases in the middle. The CDR3 loop spans 15 amino acids. Germline-derived CDR1 and CDR2 are MNHNS and SASEGT. CDR3 loop: CASSERGWGNTEAFF. CDR3 sequence (DNA): TGTGCCAGCAGTGAGCGGGGGTGGGGAAACACTGAAGCTTTCTTT.

V is TRBV7-3 and J is TRBJ1-2; D not certain. The CDR3 consists of 12 residues. From germline, CDR1 is SGHTA and CDR2 FQGTGA. Trimming removed 1 base at V and 13 bases at J, with 13 bases between. DNA of the CDR3: TGTGCCAGCAGCTTAAGCCCTGGGCCGGTCACCTTC. Protein: CASSLSPGPVTF.

This clonotype was counted between two and nine times. The V gene is TRBV20-1, the J gene TRBJ1-6, with TRBD1 matching over 7 bases. V shed 7 bases and J 10 bases; nucleotides not matched to a gene: 10. CDR1 DFQATT and CDR2 SNEGSKA come from the germline V gene (reference sequence). The CDR3 sequence is 13 residues long. The CDR3, as DNA: TGCAGTGTCAGGCCACAGGGGAGATCACCCCTCCACTTT. Amino acid sequence: CSVRPQGRSPLHF.

This clonotype appeared a few times. The chain combines TRBV29-1 with TRBJ1-5, with TRBD1 identical over 9 bases. Germline-derived CDR1 and CDR2 are SQVTM and ANQGSEA. The V segment lost 4 bases and the J segment 3 bases; nucleotides outside the gene matches: 1. The CDR3 runs 13 residues. The CDR3 protein is CSVGQGDNQPQHF. In nucleotides, the CDR3 is TGCAGCGTTGGACAGGGGGACAATCAGCCCCAGCATTTT.

This clonotype was recorded many times. The rearrangement links TRBV5-1 to TRBJ2-7, with 8 bases that match TRBD2. The CDR3 extends over 14 amino acids. Per germline, CDR1 SGHRS and CDR2 YFSETQ. J gave up 6 bases and V 1 base, and 6 bases lay outside the gene matches. The CDR3 DNA is TGCGCCAGCAGCTTGTCGGGGGGGGCCTCCGAGCAGTACGTC. It codes for CASSLSGGASEQYV.

This chain links TRBV12-3 or TRBV12-4 with TRBJ2-5; 7 bases are shared with TRBD1. This CDR3 is 14 amino acids long. V gave up 6 bases and J gave up 5 bases; unmatched junction bases: 9. CDR3 sequence: CASSARDRWETQYF. DNA for the CDR3: TGTGCCAGCAGCGCCCGGGACAGATGGGAGACCCAGTACTTC.

The chain uses TRBV7-9 and TRBJ2-1; possibly TRBD2 for D (5 bases). Trimming stripped 3 bases from V and 7 bases from J, with 16 bases between. CDR3 length: 15 amino acids. Germline V gene sequence: CDR1 SEHNR, CDR2 FQNEAQ (reference sequence). CDR3 amino acids: CASSLAPSGGNEQFF. DNA of the CDR3: TGTGCCAGCAGCTTGGCCCCCAGCGGTGGGAATGAGCAGTTCTTC.

The chain is built from TRBV24-1 and TRBJ2-1; possibly TRBD1 for D (6 bases). V was cut by 9 bases and J by 6 bases, with 8 bases left in between. Germline V CDR1 and CDR2: KGHDR, SFDVKD. The CDR3 length is 11 residues. The CDR3 loop is CATGTSNEQFF. In DNA, the CDR3 is TGTGCCACCGGGACAAGCAATGAGCAGTTCTTC.

This clonotype was seen more than once but under ten times. The V call is TRBV4-3, the J call TRBJ2-7; 10 bases are shared with TRBD1. The trim removed 2 bases at V and 0 bases at J, leaving 4 bases unmatched. The germline gives CDR1 LGHNA, CDR2 YSLEER. There are 16 residues in the CDR3. The CDR3 here is CASSQIDRGLSYEQYV. The CDR3 DNA follows: TGCGCCAGCAGCCAAATAGACAGGGGGCTCTCCTACGAGCAGTACGTC.

V and J are TRBV7-7 and TRBJ2-2, with 8 bases aligning to TRBD2. CDR1 is SSHAT, CDR2 FNYEAQ, per germline (reference sequence). The length of the CDR3 is 14 residues. CDR3: CASAGGTNTGELFF. CDR3 bases: TGTGCTAGCGCGGGGGGAACGAACACCGGGGAGCTGTTTTTT. The whole variable domain, remainder taken from reference TRBV7-7 and TRBJ2-2, is GAGVSQSPRYKVTKRGQDVTLRCDPISSHATLYWYQQALGQGPEFLTYFNYEAQPDKSGLPSDRFSAERPEGSISTLTIQRTEQRDSAMYRCASAGGTNTGELFFGEGSRLTVL.